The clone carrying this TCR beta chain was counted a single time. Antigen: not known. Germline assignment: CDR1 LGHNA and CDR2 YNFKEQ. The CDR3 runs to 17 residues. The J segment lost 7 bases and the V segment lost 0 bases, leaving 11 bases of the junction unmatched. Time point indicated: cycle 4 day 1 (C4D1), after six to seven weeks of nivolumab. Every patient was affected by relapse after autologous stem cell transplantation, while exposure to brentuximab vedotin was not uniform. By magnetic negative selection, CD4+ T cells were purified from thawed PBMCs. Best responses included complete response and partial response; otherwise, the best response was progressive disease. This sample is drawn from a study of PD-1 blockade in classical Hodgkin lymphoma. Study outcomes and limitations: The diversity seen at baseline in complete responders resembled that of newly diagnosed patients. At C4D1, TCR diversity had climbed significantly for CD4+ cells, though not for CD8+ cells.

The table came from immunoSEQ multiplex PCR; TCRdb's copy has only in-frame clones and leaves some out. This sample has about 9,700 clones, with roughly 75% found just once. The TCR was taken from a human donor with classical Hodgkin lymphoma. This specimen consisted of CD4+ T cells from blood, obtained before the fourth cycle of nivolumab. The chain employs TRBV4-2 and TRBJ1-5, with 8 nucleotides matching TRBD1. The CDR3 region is CASSQDGAGGGGQPQHF. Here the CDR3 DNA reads TGTGCCAGCAGCCAAGATGGCGCAGGGGGCGGAGGGCAGCCCCAGCATTTT.